Included here is one TCR beta chain sequence, with context. RNA transcripts yielded amplified TCR beta CDR3 regions. HTBI primers were used for first-round RT-PCR of the TCR CDR3. TCRdb reanalysed the multiplex PCR reads using MiXCR and keeps one entry per CDR3 protein. In the table there are under 750,000 distinct CDR3 sequences, approximately 19% of which are singletons. The entry originates in a study of T cells in Graves' hyperthyroidism and ophthalmopathy. Uncontrolled infection, other autoimmune disease, pregnancy or lactation led to exclusion. Diagnoses were made from clinical symptoms, serum measures (thyroxine and TRAb), thyroid ultrasound and orbital computed tomography. The authors obtained PBMCs from over 8 ml of fresh peripheral blood. Unmatched junction bases numbered 11, after V lost 6 bases and J lost 3 bases. Germline V gene data show CDR1 as SNHLY and CDR2 as FYNNEI. The CDR3 is 15 residues long.

The clonotype was recovered from a woman between 45 and 65 years old with Graves' hyperthyroidism that later progressed to Graves' ophthalmopathy. Sequenced: blood. The rearrangement joins TRBV2 to TRBJ2-7; 7 bases are shared with TRBD1. The CDR3 protein is CASRSGTVFLYEQYF. CDR3 nucleotide sequence: TGTGCCAGCAGGTCCGGGACAGTTTTTCTCTACGAGCAGTACTTC.